These 11 T cell receptor beta chains came from one sample sequenced in a study of blood T cells in healthy people across ages. A second PCR of 7 to 11 cycles used a sample-barcoded 5' primer and a J-beta primer mix. Each CDR3 protein is one row after TCRdb ran MiXCR on the 5' RACE reads. The sample carries about 1.5 million distinct CDR3 sequences, around 39% recorded once. The specimen was blood. Every receptor here comes from a woman aged 18-29 years in good health.

The CDR3 spells CATQSGADRADGYTF. As DNA, the CDR3 is TGTGCCACCCAGAGTGGAGCGGACAGGGCGGATGGCTACACCTTC. This chain joins TRBV6-6 and TRBJ1-2; TRBD1 matches at 8 bases. Trimming cost V 10 bases and J 6 bases; bases outside gene matches: 16. This CDR3 region has 15 residues. CDR1 and CDR2 (germline): MNHNY, SVGAGI (reference sequence).

J is TRBJ2-2 and V is TRBV10-3; TRBD2 aligns across 13 bases. The CDR3 loop spans 15 amino acids. The trim removed 6 bases at V and 4 bases at J, leaving 2 bases unmatched. Germline V lookup: CDR1 ENHRY, CDR2 SYGVKD. The CDR3 loop is CAIRGLAGSTGELFF. In DNA, the CDR3 is TGTGCCATCAGGGGACTAGCGGGAAGCACCGGGGAGCTGTTTTTT.

The chain joins TRBV20-1 to TRBJ2-1; 11 bases map to TRBD2. The CDR3 is 19 amino acids. Germline V lookup: CDR1 DFQATT, CDR2 SNEGSKA (reference sequence). V lost 3 bases and J lost 0; bases outside the gene matches: 13. This CDR3 is CSASSLAGGIYSSYNEQFF. The CDR3 nucleotides read TGCAGTGCTAGCAGCCTAGCGGGAGGTATCTACAGCTCCTACAATGAGCAGTTCTTC.

This clonotype was detected only a few times. The chain recombines TRBV12-3 or TRBV12-4 with TRBJ2-1; a possible D gene is TRBD2 (6 bases). V gave up 5 bases and J gave up 0 bases, with 17 bases separating them. This CDR3 is 17 amino acids long. The CDR3 nucleotides are TGTGCCAGCAGTCTCCGCCCGGGGCGGGGCTCCTACAATGAGCAGTTCTTC. Its protein product is CASSLRPGRGSYNEQFF.

This rearrangement joins TRBV6-1 to TRBJ2-7, with D perhaps matching TRBD1 or TRBD2 (5 bases each). Germline CDR1 is MNHNS and CDR2 is SASEGT. The CDR3 is made up of 13 amino acids. The V gene lost 6 bases and the J gene lost 2 bases, with 11 bases spanning the gap. The CDR3 here is CASSGTVTYEQYF. As DNA, the CDR3 is TGTGCCAGCAGCGGGACGGTAACCTACGAGCAGTACTTC.

This clonotype was seen more than once but under ten times. The J gene is TRBJ2-7, the V gene TRBV11-2; tentatively, D is TRBD1 (6 bases). Germline lookup yields CDR1 SGHAT and CDR2 FQNNGV. V lost 5 bases and J lost 4, with 12 bases in between. The CDR3 has 13 amino acids. The CDR3 bases are TGTGCCAGCAGCGTCAGGGGAGAGTACGAGCAGTACTTC. Translation gives CASSVRGEYEQYF.

This clonotype has a single count. The chain combines TRBV4-1 with TRBJ2-1, with D tentatively TRBD1 or TRBD2 (5 bases each). The DNA end lines up better with TRBJ2-7; the J call may be wrong. This CDR3 is built from 17 residues. Germline V gives CDR1 MGHRA, CDR2 YSYEKL. CDR3 protein: CASSRHSRDGPTNEQYF. In nucleotides, the CDR3 is TGCGCCAGCAGCCGACACTCCCGGGACGGCCCTACAAATGAGCAGTACTTC.

There are a few counts of this clonotype. The chain employs TRBV12-3 or TRBV12-4 and TRBJ2-4; D may be TRBD2 (6 bases). The J call may not be correct, given that the DNA end is closer to TRBJ2-7. This CDR3 contains 14 residues. The CDR3 nucleotides read TGTGCCAGCAGTTTAGCAGGAGGGCATCACGAGCAGTACTTC. Translating it yields CASSLAGGHHEQYF.

The chain combines TRBV5-1 with TRBJ2-7; D perhaps matches TRBD2 (6 bases). This CDR3 region has 16 residues. Trimming took off 1 base at V and 3 bases at J, with 17 bases between the two ends. Germline CDR1 SGHRS, CDR2 YFSETQ. CDR3 in amino acids: CASSLMGVRGNYEQYF. The CDR3, as DNA: TGCGCCAGCAGCTTGATGGGTGTCCGGGGGAACTACGAGCAGTACTTC.

This rearrangement joins TRBV6-1 to TRBJ2-1; D gene unclear. The CDR3 contains 13 residues. The germline gives CDR1 MNHNS, CDR2 SASEGT. Trimming removed 2 bases from V and 5 bases from J, with 7 bases in between. The CDR3 DNA reads TGTGCCAGCAGTGAATGGACCAACAATGAGCAGTTCTTC. Encoded protein: CASSEWTNNEQFF.

The chain has TRBV10-2 and TRBJ2-5, with D perhaps assigned TRBD1 or TRBD2 (5 bases each). Trimming stripped 2 bases from V and 1 base from J, with 14 bases between. CDR3 length: 16 residues. CDR1 and CDR2 from the germline V gene are WSHSY and SAAADI. CDR3: CASSEPRAGTQETQYF. The CDR3 DNA reads TGCGCCAGCAGTGAGCCGCGCGCAGGGACCCAAGAGACCCAGTACTTC.